The sequence of this T cell receptor (beta chain) was determined in a study of spatial heterogeneity in lung cancer. There are many counts of this clonotype. Its antigen is currently unknown. Findings and caveats of the study: There were more appearances of ubiquitous expanded tumor TCRs in blood at resection than at follow-up.

This CDR3 region has 14 residues. CDR1 and CDR2 from the germline V gene are ENHRY and SYGVKD. After removal of 4 bases from V and 6 bases from J, the junction contained 9 bases not matched to a gene. Regarding time point: sample taken at primary tumor resection. The input material, whole RNA from tumor, nontumor lung or frozen PBMC, was sequenced unsorted. TCRdb ran MiXCR on the 5' RACE reads and lists one entry per CDR3 protein. The table records 43,000 or so distinct CDR3 sequences, approximately 7% of them present only once. The V and J genes are TRBV10-3 and TRBJ2-7; 7 bases align to TRBD2. This receptor was taken from a female donor with early-stage non-small cell lung cancer. Sequences were derived from PBMCs, sampled at surgery. The chain's CDR3 is CAISVGNREAEQYF. The CDR3 DNA reads as TGTGCCATCAGTGTGGGTAACCGGGAGGCCGAGCAGTACTTC.